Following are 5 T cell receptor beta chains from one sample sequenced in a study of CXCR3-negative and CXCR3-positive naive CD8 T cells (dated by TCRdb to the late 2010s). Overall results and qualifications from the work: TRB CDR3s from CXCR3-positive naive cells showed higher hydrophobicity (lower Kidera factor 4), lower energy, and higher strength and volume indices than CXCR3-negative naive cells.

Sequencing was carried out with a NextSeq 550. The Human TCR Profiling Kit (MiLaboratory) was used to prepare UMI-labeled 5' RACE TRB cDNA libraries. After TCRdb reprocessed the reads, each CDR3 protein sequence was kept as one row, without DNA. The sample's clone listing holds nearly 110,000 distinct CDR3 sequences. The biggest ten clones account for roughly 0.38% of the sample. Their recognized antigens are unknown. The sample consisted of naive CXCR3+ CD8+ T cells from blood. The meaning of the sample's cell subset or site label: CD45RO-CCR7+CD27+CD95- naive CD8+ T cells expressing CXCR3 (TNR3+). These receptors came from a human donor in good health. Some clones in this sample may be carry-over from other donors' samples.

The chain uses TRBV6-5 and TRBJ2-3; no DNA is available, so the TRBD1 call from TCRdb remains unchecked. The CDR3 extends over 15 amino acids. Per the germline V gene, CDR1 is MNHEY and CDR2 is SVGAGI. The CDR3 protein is CASSYGGGSTDTQYF.

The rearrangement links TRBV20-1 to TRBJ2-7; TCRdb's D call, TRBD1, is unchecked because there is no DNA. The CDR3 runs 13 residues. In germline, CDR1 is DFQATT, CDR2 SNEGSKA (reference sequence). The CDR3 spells CSARDGQGRGQYF.

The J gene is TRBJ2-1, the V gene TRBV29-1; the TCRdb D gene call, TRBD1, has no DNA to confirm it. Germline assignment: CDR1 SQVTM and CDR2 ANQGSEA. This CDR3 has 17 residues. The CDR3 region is CSVDGDPSWATYNEQFF.

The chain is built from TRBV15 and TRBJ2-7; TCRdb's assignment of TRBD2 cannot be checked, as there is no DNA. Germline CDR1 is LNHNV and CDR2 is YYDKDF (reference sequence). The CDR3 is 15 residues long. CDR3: CATSEDGGSGYEQYF. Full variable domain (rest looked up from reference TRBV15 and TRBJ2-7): DAMVIQNPRYQVTQFGKPVTLSCSQTLNHNVMYWYQQKSSQAPKLLFHYYDKDFNNEADTPDNFQSRRPNTSFCFLDIRSPGLGDTAMYLCATSEDGGSGYEQYFGPGTRLTVT.

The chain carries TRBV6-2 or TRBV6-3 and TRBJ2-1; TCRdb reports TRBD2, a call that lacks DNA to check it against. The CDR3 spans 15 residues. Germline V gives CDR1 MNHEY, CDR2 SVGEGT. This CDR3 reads CASTLNDASDSEQFF.